This T cell receptor beta chain was profiled in a study of T-cell memory formation after mild COVID-19. This clonotype has more than one count but fewer than ten. TCRdb fed the 5' RACE reads into MiXCR, producing one record per CDR3 protein. The data hold 560,000 or so distinct CDR3 sequences, with about 18% observed a single time. Source material: PBMCs or a T cell subset sorted from them (not recorded which). This clonotype originated in an adult woman who had mild COVID-19 (a few samples of this study predate the infection). Cell type and time point are not known.

CDR3 DNA: TGTGCCAGCAGCTTAAAACGGACCGGGGAGCTGTTTTTT. Protein sequence: CASSLKRTGELFF. This sequence joins TRBV7-2 and TRBJ2-2; D remains ambiguous. Per the germline V gene, CDR1 is SGHTA and CDR2 is FQGNSA. This CDR3 is built from 13 residues. V lost 2 bases and J lost 5, with 6 bases in between.